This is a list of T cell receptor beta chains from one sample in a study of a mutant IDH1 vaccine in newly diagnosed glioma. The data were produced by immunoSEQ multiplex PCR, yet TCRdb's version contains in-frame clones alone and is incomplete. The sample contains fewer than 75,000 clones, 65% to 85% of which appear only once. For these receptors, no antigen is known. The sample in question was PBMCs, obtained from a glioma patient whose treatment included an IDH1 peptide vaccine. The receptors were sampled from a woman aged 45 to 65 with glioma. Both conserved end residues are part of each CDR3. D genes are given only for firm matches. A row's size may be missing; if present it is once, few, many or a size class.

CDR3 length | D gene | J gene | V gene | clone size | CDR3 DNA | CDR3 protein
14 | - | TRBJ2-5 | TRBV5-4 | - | TGTGCCAGCAGCTTGGGCAGGGGTGGGCAGACCCAGTACTTC | CASSLGRGGQTQYF
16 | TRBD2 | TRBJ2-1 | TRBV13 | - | TGTGCCAGCAGCTTAGCCCTGGCAGCGCTAGCGGGTGAGCAGTTCTTC | CASSLALAALAGEQFF
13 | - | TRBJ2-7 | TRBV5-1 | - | TGCGCCAGCAGCTTGGCAGGGTTCTACGAGCAGTACTTC | CASSLAGFYEQYF
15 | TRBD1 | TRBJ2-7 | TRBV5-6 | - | TGTGCCAGCAGTGGGGTAGGACAGGGGGCCCACGAGCAGTACTTC | CASSGVGQGAHEQYF
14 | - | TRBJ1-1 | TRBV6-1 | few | TGTGCCAGCGTGAAAGGACGGTCGAACACTGAAGCTTTCTTT | CASVKGRSNTEAFF
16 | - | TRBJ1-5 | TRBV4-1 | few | TGCGCCAGCAGCCAATGGGGGCGGGGAGTCAATCAGCCCCAGCATTTT | CASSQWGRGVNQPQHF
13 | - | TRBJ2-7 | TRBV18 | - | TGTGCCAGCTCACCACCGAGACAGCCCGAGCAGTACTTC | CASSPPRQPEQYF
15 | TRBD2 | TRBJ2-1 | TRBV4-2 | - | TGTGCCAGCAGCCAAGTGAGCGGGGGGTTAGATGAGCAGTTCTTC | CASSQVSGGLDEQFF
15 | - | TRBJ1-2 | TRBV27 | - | TGTGCCAGCAGTCCCTACGGACTGGCCAACTATGGCTACACCTTC | CASSPYGLANYGYTF
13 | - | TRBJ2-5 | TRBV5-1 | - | TGCGCCAGCAGCTTGAAGGAGCAGGGTCGGCAGTACTTC | CASSLKEQGRQYF
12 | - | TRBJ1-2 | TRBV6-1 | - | TGTGCCAGCAGTGACGCAGGCTATGGCTACACCTTC | CASSDAGYGYTF
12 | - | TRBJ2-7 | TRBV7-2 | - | TGTGCCAGCAGCAACCAGGGATACGAGCAGTACTTC | CASSNQGYEQYF
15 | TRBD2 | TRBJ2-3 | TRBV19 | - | TGTGCCAGTAGTATGGAAGCGGGGGGGCCCGATACGCAGTATTTT | CASSMEAGGPDTQYF